A single sample gave rise to the 9 T cell receptor beta chains below, sequenced in a study of T cell repertoires in ileal Crohn's disease. This sample's time point: neoterminal ileum biopsy at postoperative endoscopy, about 6 months after surgery. Assay used: immunoSEQ multiplex PCR; TCRdb lists only in-frame clones, some missing. Found here are over 8,500 clones, about four fifths of them singletons; the top ten hold about 15%. Sequences were obtained from ileal tissue. The receptors were gathered from an adult with Crohn's disease.

The gene calls are TRBV5-6 and TRBJ2-7; weak D call: TRBD1 (5 bases). This CDR3 contains 13 residues. Germline V gene sequence: CDR1 SGHDT, CDR2 YYEEEE. Trimming stripped 3 bases from V and 3 bases from J, with 10 bases between. CDR3 loop: CASSSDTNYEQYF. The CDR3, as DNA: TGTGCCAGCAGCTCGGACACAAACTACGAGCAGTACTTC.

CDR3 in amino acids: CASSLGTGVVDEQFF. The CDR3 DNA follows: TGCGCCAGCAGCTTGGGGACAGGGGTTGTCGATGAGCAGTTCTTC. The chain couples TRBV5-1 to TRBJ2-1, with 9 bases fitting TRBD1. Losses at the gene ends were 0 bases for V and 8 bases for J; bases not matched to a gene: 6. The length of the CDR3 is 15 residues. Germline V CDR1 and CDR2: SGHRS, YFSETQ. Complete variable domain (other parts from reference TRBV5-1 and TRBJ2-1): KAGVTQTPRYLIKTRGQQVTLSCSPISGHRSVSWYQQTPGQGLQFLFEYFSETQRNKGNFPGRFSGRQFSNSRSEMNVSTLELGDSALYLCASSLGTGVVDEQFFGPGTRLTVL.

This chain links TRBV29-1 with TRBJ2-6; 7 positions agree with TRBD2. CDR1 is SQVTM, CDR2 ANQGSEA, per germline. CDR3 length equals 14 residues. The V and J ends lost 6 bases and 0 bases, in that order; junction bases with no gene match: 2. The CDR3 nucleotides read TGCAGCGTGGGGGAGGGCTCTGGGGCCAACGTCCTGACTTTC. As protein: CSVGEGSGANVLTF. Filled out from reference TRBV29-1 and TRBJ2-6, the complete variable domain reads SAVISQKPSRDICQRGTSLTIQCQVDSQVTMMFWYRQQPGQSLTLIATANQGSEATYESGFVIDKFPISRPNLTFSTLTVSNMSPEDSSIYLCSVGEGSGANVLTFGAGSRLTVL.

The V gene is TRBV5-1, the J gene TRBJ2-7; the match to TRBD2 covers 9 bases. Trimming took 1 base from V and 7 from J; bases not matched to a gene: 9. The CDR3 extends over 15 amino acids. The V gene's germline CDR1 is SGHRS and CDR2 YFSETQ. CDR3 sequence reads: CASSLNGGRAGEQYF. CDR3 coding DNA: TGCGCCAGCAGCTTGAATGGCGGGAGGGCGGGGGAGCAGTACTTC. The full variable domain, with the rest looked up from reference TRBV5-1 and TRBJ2-7, is KAGVTQTPRYLIKTRGQQVTLSCSPISGHRSVSWYQQTPGQGLQFLFEYFSETQRNKGNFPGRFSGRQFSNSRSEMNVSTLELGDSALYLCASSLNGGRAGEQYFGPGTRLTVT.

The CDR3 is CASSLFVDSGNQPQHF. For the CDR3, the DNA is TGTGCCAGCAGCTTATTCGTGGACAGTGGCAATCAGCCCCAGCATTTT. This chain connects TRBV7-8 to TRBJ1-5; a possible D gene is TRBD1 (6 bases). Germline CDR1 is SGHVS and CDR2 is FQNEAQ. Trimming removed 2 bases at V and 2 bases at J, with 13 bases between. The CDR3 is 16 residues long.

V usage is TRBV10-1 and J usage is TRBJ2-7, with TRBD2 as a possible D gene (5 bases). The CDR3 covers 14 residues. The V end was cut by 3 bases, the J end by 3 bases, with 12 bases between. Germline CDR1 reads WNHNN; CDR2 reads SYGVQD (reference sequence). CDR3 loop: CASSEKEEYYEQYF. CDR3 nucleotide sequence: TGCGCCAGCAGTGAAAAGGAGGAGTACTACGAGCAGTACTTC.

The chain links TRBV29-1 to TRBJ1-2; 9 bases line up with TRBD1. Germline loops: CDR1 SQVTM, CDR2 ANQGSEA. The CDR3 consists of 12 residues. Trimming at V came to 7 bases and at J to 7 bases, leaving 7 bases not matched to a gene. The DNA of the CDR3 is TGCAGCGGGGACCGGGACAGGGCTGGCTACACCTTC. The encoded protein is CSGDRDRAGYTF.

The gene calls are TRBV5-8 and TRBJ2-2; perhaps TRBD2 as D (7 bases). Germline assignment: CDR1 SGHTS and CDR2 YDEGEE. Trimming pared 5 bases from V and 3 bases from J, leaving 17 bases between. There are 16 residues in the CDR3. This chain's CDR3 is CASSAGALLDTGELFF. For the CDR3, the DNA is TGTGCCAGCAGTGCGGGGGCACTCTTGGACACCGGGGAGCTGTTTTTT. The variable domain in full, with the rest retrieved from reference TRBV5-8 and TRBJ2-2, is EAGVTQSPTHLIKTRGQQATLRCSPISGHTSVYWYQQALGLGLQFLLWYDEGEERNRGNFPPRFSGRQFPNYSSELNVNALELEDSALYLCASSAGALLDTGELFFGEGSRLTVL.

This clone showed up just a few times. This chain uses TRBV9 with TRBJ2-7, with TRBD2 identical over 8 bases. V lost 4 bases to trimming and J lost 4 bases; unmatched junction nucleotides: 16. Germline loops: CDR1 SGDLS, CDR2 YYNGEE. The CDR3 totals 17 residues. The CDR3 spells CASSPRLAGIVGYEQYF. The CDR3 DNA follows: TGTGCCAGCAGCCCACGCCTAGCGGGCATCGTGGGATACGAGCAGTACTTC. The whole variable domain, filled in from reference TRBV9 and TRBJ2-7, reads DSGVTQTPKHLITATGQRVTLRCSPRSGDLSVYWYQQSLDQGLQFLIQYYNGEERAKGNILERFSAQQFPDLHSELNLSSLELGDSALYFCASSPRLAGIVGYEQYFGPGTRLTVT.